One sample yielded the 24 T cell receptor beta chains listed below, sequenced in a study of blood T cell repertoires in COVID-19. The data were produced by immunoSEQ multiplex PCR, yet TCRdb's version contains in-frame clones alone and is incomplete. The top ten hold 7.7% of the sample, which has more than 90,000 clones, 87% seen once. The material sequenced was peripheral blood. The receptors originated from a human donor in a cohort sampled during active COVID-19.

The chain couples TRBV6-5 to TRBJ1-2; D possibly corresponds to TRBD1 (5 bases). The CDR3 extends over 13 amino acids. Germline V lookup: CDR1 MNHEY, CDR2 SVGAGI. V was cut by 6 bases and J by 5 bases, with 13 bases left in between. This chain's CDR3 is CASRPDSLYGYTF. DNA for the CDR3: TGTGCCAGCAGGCCCGACAGCTTATATGGCTACACCTTC.

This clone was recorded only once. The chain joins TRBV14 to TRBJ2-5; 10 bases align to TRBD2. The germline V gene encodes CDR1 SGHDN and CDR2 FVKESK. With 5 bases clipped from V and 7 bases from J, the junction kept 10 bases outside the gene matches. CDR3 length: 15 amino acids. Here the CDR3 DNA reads TGTGCCAGCAGCGACCCTGCTAGCGGGAGACGGACCCAGTACTTC. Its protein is CASSDPASGRRTQYF.

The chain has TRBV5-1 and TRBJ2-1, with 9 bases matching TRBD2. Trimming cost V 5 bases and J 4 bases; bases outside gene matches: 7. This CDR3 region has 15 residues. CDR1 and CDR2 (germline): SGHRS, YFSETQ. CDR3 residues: CASRDSLAGYNEQFF. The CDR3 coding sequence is TGCGCCAGCAGAGATAGCCTAGCGGGGTACAATGAGCAGTTCTTC.

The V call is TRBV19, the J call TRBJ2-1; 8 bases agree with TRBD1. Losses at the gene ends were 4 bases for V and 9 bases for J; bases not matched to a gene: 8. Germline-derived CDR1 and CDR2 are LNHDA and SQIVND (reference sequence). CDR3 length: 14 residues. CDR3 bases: TGTGCCAGTAGTACCAGCCGGACAGGGAGTGAGCAGTTCTTC. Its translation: CASSTSRTGSEQFF.

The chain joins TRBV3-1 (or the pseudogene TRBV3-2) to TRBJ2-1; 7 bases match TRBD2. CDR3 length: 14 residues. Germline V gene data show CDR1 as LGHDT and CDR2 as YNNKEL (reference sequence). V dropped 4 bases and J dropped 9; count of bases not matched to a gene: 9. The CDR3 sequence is CASSPGGWGGEQFF. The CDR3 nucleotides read TGTGCCAGCAGCCCCGGGGGGTGGGGTGGTGAGCAGTTCTTC.

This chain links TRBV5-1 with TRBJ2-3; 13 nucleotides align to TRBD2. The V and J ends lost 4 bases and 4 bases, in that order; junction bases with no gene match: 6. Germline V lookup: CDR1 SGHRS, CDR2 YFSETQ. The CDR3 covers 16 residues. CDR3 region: CASSGTSGGAADTQYF. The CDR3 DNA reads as TGCGCCAGCAGCGGAACTAGCGGGGGGGCGGCAGATACGCAGTATTTT.

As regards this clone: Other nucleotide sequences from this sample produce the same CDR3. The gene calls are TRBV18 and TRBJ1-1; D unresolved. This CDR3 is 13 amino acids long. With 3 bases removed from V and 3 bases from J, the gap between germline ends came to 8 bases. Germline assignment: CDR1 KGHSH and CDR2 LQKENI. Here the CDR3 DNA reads TGTGCCAGCTCACCCACCGGGGACACTGAAGCTTTCTTT. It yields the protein CASSPTGDTEAFF.

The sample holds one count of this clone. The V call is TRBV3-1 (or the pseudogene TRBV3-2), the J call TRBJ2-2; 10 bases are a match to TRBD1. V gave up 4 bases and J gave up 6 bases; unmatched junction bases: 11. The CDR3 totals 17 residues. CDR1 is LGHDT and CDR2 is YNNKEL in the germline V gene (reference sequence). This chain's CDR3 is CASSLQPGTGEAGELFF. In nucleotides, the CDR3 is TGTGCCAGCAGCCTACAACCCGGGACAGGGGAGGCCGGGGAGCTGTTTTTT.

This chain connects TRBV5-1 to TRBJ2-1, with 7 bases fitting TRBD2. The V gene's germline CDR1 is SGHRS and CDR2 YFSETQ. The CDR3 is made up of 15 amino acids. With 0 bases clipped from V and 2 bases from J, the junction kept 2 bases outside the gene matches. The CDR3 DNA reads TGCGCCAGCAGCTTGGAACGGGGGGCCTACAATGAGCAGTTCTTC. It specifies CASSLERGAYNEQFF.

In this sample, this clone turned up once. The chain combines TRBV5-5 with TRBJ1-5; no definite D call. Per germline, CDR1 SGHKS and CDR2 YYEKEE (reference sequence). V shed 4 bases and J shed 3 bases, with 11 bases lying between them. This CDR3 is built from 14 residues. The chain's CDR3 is CASSTDLANQPQHF. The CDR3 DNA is TGTGCCAGCAGCACGGACCTAGCCAATCAGCCCCAGCATTTT.

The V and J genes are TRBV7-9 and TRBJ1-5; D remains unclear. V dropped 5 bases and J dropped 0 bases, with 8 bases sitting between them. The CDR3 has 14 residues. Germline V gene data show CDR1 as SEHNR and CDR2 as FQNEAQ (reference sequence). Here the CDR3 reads CASSPGVSNQPQHF. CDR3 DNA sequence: TGTGCCAGCAGCCCCGGGGTTAGCAATCAGCCCCAGCATTTT.

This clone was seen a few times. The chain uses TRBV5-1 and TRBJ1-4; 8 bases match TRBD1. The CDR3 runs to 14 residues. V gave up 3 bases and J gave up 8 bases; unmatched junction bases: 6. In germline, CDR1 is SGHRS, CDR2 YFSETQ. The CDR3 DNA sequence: TGCGCCAGCAGCTGGACAGGGAACCAAGAAAAACTGTTTTTT. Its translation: CASSWTGNQEKLFF.

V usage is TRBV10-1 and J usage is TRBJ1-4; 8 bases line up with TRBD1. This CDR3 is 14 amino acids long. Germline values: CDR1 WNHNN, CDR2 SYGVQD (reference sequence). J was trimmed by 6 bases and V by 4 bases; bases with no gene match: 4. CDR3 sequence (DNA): TGCGCCAGCAGTGTCGACAGGGGATATGAAAAACTGTTTTTT. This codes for CASSVDRGYEKLFF.

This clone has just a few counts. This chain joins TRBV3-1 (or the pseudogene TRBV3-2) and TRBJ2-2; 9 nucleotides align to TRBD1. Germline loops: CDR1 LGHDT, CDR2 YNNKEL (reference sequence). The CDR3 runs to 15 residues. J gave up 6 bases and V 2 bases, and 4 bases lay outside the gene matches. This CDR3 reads CASSQSRQGAGELFF. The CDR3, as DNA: TGTGCCAGCAGCCAATCTAGACAGGGGGCCGGGGAGCTGTTTTTT.

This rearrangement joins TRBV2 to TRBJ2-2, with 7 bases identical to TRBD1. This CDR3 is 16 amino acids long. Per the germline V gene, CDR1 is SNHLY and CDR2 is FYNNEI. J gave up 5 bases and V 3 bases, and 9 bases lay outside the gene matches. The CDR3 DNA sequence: TGTGCCAGCAGTGACAGGGGGTCCGTTTGGACCGGGGAGCTGTTTTTT. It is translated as CASSDRGSVWTGELFF.

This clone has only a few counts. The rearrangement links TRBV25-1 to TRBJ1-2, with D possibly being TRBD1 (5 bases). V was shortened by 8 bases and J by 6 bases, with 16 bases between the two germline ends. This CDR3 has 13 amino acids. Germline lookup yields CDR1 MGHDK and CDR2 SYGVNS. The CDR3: CASGVQGNDGYTF. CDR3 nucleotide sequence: TGTGCCAGCGGGGTTCAGGGCAACGATGGCTACACCTTC.

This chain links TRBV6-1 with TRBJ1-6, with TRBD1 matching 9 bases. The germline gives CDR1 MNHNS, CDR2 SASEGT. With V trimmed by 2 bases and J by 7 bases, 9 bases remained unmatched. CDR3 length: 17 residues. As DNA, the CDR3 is TGTGCCAGCAGTGAATCCTTCCCGGGACAGGGAAATTCACCCCTCCACTTT. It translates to CASSESFPGQGNSPLHF.

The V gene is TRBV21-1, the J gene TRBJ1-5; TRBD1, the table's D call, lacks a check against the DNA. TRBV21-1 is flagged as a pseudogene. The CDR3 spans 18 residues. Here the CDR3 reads CASSTRDRISVADQPQHF. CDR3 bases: TGTGCCAGCAGCACCCGGGACAGAATTTCTGTAGCCGATCAGCCCCAGCATTTT.

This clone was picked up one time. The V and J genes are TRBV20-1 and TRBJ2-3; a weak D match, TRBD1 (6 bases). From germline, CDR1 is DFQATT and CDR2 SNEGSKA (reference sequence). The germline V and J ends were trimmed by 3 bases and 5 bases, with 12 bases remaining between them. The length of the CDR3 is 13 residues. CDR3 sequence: CSASQGMRDTQYF. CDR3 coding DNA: TGCAGTGCTAGTCAGGGGATGAGAGATACGCAGTATTTT.

CDR3 amino acids: CSVDGQQETQYF. CDR3 DNA sequence: TGCAGCGTAGATGGACAGCAAGAGACCCAGTACTTC. The rearrangement uses TRBV29-1 and TRBJ2-5; D may be TRBD1 (6 bases). Trimming took off 6 bases at V and 2 bases at J, with 10 bases between the two ends. CDR1 and CDR2 from the germline V gene are SQVTM and ANQGSEA. The CDR3 has 12 amino acids.

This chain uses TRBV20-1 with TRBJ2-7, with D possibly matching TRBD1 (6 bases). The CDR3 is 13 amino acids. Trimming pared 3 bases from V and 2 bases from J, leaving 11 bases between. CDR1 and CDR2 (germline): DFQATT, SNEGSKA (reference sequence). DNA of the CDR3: TGCAGTGCTAGTCCGGACAGCCCCTACGAGCAGTACTTC. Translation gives CSASPDSPYEQYF.

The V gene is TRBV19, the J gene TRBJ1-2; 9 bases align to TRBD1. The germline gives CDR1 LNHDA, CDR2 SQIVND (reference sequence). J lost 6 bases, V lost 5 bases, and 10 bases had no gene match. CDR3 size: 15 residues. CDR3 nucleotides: TGTGCCAGTAGTCCCGATTCCGGGACAGGGAATGGCTACACCTTC. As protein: CASSPDSGTGNGYTF.

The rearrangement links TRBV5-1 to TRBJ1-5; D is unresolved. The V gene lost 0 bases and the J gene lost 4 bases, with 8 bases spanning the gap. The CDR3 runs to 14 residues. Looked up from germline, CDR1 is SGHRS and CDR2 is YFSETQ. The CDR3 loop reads CASSLEALNQPQHF. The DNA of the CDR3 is TGCGCCAGCAGCTTGGAAGCATTGAATCAGCCCCAGCATTTT.

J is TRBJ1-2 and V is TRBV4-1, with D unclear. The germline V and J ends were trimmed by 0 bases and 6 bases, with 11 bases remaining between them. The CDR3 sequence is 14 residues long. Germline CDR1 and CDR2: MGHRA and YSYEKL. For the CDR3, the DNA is TGCGCCAGCAGCCAAGATGAGGGAAGTGATGGCTACACCTTC. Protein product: CASSQDEGSDGYTF.